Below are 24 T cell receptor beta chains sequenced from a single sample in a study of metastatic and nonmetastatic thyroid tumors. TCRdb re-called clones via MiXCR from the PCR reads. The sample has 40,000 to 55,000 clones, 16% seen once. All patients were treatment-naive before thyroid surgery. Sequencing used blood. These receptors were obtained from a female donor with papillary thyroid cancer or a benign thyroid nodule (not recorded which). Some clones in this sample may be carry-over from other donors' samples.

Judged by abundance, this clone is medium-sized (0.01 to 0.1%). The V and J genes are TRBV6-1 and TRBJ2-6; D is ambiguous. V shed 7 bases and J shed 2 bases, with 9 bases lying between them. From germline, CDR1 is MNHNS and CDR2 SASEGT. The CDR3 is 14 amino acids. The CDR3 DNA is TGTGCCAGCACAAGTCCAGCTGGGGCCAACGTCCTGACTTTC. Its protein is CASTSPAGANVLTF.

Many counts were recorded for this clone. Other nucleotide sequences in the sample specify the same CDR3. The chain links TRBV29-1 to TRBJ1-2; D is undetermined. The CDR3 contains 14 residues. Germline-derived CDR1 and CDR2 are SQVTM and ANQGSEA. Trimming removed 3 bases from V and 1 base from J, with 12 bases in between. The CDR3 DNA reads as TGCAGCGTTGATGAGGCTAGTGGTAACTATGGCTACACCTTC. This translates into CSVDEASGNYGYTF.

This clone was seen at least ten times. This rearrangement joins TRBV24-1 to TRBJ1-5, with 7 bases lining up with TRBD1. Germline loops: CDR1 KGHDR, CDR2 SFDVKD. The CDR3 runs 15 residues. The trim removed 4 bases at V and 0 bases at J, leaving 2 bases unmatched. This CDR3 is CATSEGQFSNQPQHF. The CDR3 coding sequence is TGTGCCACCAGTGAGGGACAGTTTAGCAATCAGCCCCAGCATTTT.

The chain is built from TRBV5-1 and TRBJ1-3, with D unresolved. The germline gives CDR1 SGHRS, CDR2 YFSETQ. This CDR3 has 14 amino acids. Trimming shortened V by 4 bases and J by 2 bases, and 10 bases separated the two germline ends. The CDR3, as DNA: TGCGCCAGCAGCCTCGGATCTGCTGGAAACACCATATATTTT. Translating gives CASSLGSAGNTIYF.

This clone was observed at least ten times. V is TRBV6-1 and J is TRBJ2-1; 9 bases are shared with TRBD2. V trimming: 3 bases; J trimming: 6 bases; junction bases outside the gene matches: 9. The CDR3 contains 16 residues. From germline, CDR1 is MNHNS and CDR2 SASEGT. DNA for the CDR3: TGTGCCAGCAGTGAGGTTTTCACTAGCGGGCGCAATGAGCAGTTCTTC. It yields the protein CASSEVFTSGRNEQFF.

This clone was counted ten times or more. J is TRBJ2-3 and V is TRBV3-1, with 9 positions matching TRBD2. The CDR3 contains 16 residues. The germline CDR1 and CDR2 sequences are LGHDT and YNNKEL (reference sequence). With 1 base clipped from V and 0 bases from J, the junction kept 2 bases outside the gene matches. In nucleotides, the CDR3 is TGTGCCAGCAGCCAAGTTACTAGCGGGAGCACAGATACGCAGTATTTT. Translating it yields CASSQVTSGSTDTQYF.

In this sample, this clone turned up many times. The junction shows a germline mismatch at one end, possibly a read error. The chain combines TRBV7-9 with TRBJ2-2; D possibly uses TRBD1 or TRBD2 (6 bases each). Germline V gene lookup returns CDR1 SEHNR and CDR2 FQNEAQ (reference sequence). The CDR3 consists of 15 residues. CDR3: CTSRALSGAAGELFF. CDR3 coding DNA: TGTACCAGCAGAGCCCTCTCGGGGGCCGCCGGGGAGCTGTTTTTT.

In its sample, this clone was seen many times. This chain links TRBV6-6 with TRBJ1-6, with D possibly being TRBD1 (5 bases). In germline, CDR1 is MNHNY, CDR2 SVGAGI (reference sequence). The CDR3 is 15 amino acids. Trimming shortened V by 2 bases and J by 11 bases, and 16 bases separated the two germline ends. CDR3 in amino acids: CASSYLGHGGTPLHF. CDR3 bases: TGTGCCAGCAGTTACCTCGGGCACGGGGGGACACCCCTCCACTTT.

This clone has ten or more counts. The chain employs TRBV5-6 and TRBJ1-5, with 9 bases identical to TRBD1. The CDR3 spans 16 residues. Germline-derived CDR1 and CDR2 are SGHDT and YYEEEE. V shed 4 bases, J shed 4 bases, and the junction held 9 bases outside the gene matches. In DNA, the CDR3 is TGTGCCAGCAGCCGGGACAGGGAAGGTAGGAATCAGCCCCAGCATTTT. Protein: CASSRDREGRNQPQHF.

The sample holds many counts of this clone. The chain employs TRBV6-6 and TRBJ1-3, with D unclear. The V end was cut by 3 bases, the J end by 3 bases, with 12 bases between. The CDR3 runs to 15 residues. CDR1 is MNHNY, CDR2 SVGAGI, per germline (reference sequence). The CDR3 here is CASSYSVAYGNTIYF. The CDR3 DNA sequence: TGTGCCAGCAGTTATTCGGTTGCATATGGAAACACCATATATTTT.

The CDR3 is CASSWGQASNQPQHF. The CDR3 nucleotides read TGTGCCAGCAGTTGGGGACAGGCTAGCAATCAGCCCCAGCATTTT. The V gene is TRBV28, the J gene TRBJ1-5, with 8 nucleotides matching TRBD1. CDR1 and CDR2 from the germline V gene are MDHEN and SYDVKM. The trim removed 4 bases at V and 0 bases at J, leaving 2 bases unmatched. The CDR3 sequence is 15 residues long.

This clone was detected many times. DNA of the CDR3: TGTGCCAGTAGTGGGAGGGACACTGAAGCTTTCTTT. Protein sequence: CASSGRDTEAFF. The gene calls are TRBV19 and TRBJ1-1; D call uncertain. Germline CDR1 LNHDA, CDR2 SQIVND (reference sequence). The CDR3 length is 12 residues. V lost 5 bases to trimming and J lost 3 bases, with 7 bases between them. Full variable domain (rest looked up from reference TRBV19 and TRBJ1-1): DGGITQSPKYLFRKEGQNVTLSCEQNLNHDAMYWYRQDPGQGLRLIYYSQIVNDFQKGDIAEGYSVSREKKESFPLTVTSAQKNPTAFYLCASSGRDTEAFFGQGTRLTVV.

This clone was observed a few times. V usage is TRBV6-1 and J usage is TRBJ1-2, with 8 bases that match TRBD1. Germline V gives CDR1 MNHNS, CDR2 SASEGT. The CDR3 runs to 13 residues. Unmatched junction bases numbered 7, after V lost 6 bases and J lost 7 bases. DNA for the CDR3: TGTGCCAGCAGCTCAAGCAGGGGGCTTGGCTACACCTTC. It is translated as CASSSSRGLGYTF.

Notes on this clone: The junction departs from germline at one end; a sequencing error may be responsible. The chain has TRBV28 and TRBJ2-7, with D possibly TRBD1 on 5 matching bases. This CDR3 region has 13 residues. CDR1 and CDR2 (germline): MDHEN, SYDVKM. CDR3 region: CASSFRVIYEQYF. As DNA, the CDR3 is TGTGCAAGCAGTTTCAGGGTTATCTACGAGCAGTACTTC.

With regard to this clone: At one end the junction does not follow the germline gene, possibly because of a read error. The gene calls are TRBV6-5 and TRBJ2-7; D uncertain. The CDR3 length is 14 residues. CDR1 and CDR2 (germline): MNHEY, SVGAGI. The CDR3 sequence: CASRLTAGRYEESF. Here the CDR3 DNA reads TGTGCCAGCAGGTTAACTGCCGGGCGATACGAAGAGTCCTTC.

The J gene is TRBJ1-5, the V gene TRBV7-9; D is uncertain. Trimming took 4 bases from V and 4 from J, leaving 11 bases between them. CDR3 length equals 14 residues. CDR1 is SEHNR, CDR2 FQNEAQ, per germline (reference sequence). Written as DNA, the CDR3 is TGTGCCAGCAGCTATTGGAGGTCGAATCAGCCCCAGCATTTT. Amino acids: CASSYWRSNQPQHF.

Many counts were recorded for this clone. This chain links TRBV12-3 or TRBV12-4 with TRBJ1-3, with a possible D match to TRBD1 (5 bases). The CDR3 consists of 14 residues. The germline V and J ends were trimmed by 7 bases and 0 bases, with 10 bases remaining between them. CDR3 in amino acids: CASTFTGSGNTIYF. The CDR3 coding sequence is TGTGCCAGCACCTTCACAGGCTCTGGAAACACCATATATTTT.

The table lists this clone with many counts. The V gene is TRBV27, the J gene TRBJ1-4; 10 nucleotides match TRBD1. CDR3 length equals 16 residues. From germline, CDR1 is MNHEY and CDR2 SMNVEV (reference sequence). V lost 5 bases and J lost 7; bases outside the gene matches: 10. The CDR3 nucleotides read TGTGCCAGCAGTACGGCCGGGACAGGGGACCGTGAAAAACTGTTTTTT. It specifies CASSTAGTGDREKLFF.

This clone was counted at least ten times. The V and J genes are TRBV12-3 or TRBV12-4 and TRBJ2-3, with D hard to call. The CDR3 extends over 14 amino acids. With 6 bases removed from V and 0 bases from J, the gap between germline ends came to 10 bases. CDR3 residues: CASSSDPSTDTQYF. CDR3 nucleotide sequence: TGTGCCAGCAGCTCCGATCCTAGCACAGATACGCAGTATTTT.

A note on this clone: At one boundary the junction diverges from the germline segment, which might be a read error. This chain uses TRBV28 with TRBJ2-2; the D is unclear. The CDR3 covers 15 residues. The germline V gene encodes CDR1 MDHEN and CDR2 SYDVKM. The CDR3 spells CANSLWGIAGGELFF. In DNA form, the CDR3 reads TGTGCCAACAGTTTATGGGGAATCGCCGGAGGGGAGCTGTTTTTT.

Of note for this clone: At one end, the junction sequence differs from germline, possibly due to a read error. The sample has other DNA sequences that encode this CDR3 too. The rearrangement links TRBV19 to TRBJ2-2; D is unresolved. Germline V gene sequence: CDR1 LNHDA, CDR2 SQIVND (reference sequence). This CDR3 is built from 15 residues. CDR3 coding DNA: TGTGCCAGTAGTACACAAACCGCGAACACAGGGGAGCTGTTTTTT. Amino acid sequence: CASSTQTANTGELFF.

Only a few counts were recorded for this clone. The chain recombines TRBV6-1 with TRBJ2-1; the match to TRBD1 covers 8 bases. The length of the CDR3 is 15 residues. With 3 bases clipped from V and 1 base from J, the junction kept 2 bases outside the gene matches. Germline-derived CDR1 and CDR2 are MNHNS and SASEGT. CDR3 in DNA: TGTGCCAGCAGTGACAGGGGGCGATCCTACAATGAGCAGTTCTTC. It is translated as CASSDRGRSYNEQFF.

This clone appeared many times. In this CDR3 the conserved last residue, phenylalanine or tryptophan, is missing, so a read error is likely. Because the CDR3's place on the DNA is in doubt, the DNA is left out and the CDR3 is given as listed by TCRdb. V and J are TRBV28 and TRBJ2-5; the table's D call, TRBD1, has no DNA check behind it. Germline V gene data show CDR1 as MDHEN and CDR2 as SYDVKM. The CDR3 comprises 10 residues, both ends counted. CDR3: CASSLPRDNR.

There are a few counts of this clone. The CDR3 DNA is TGTGCCAGCAGCTGGGGTAGCGGGGCTTCCTACGAGCAGTACTTC. It is translated as CASSWGSGASYEQYF. The gene calls are TRBV5-4 and TRBJ2-7; the match to TRBD2 covers 8 bases. This CDR3 is built from 15 residues. Losses at the gene ends were 3 bases for V and 1 base for J; bases not matched to a gene: 6. Germline assignment: CDR1 SGHNT and CDR2 YYREEE (reference sequence). The whole variable domain, remainder taken from reference TRBV5-4 and TRBJ2-7, is ETGVTQSPTHLIKTRGQQVTLRCSSQSGHNTVSWYQQALGQGPQFIFQYYREEENGRGNFPPRFSGLQFPNYSSELNVNALELDDSALYLCASSWGSGASYEQYFGPGTRLTVT.